The 29 T cell receptor beta chains in this list originate from one sample, sequenced in a study of blood T cells in healthy people across ages. Alongside a J-beta primer mix, a sample-barcoded 5' primer served in a second PCR lasting about 6 to 11 cycles. Using its own MiXCR run on the 5' RACE reads, TCRdb lists one record per CDR3 protein. The sample comprises around 970,000 distinct CDR3 sequences, roughly 47% of which are singletons, and over 20% rests with the top ten. Sequenced input: blood. These receptors all stem from a woman aged 55-70 years in good health.

The chain has TRBV5-8 and TRBJ1-1, with D unclear. V was clipped by 0 bases and J by 6 bases, with 9 bases between them. CDR1 is SGHTS, CDR2 YDEGEE, per germline. The CDR3 has 13 residues. The CDR3 nucleotides are TGTGCCAGCAGCTTGGGATTCTACGCTGAAGCTTTCTTT. Its protein product is CASSLGFYAEAFF.

The genes are TRBV27 and TRBJ2-2; 13 bases map to TRBD2. Germline CDR1 MNHEY, CDR2 SMNVEV (reference sequence). The CDR3 has 18 residues. Losses at the gene ends were 6 bases for V and 8 bases for J; bases not matched to a gene: 15. In nucleotides, the CDR3 is TGTGCCAGCAGCTATCATCACACTAGCGGGAGGGCCGAAGGGGAGCTGTTTTTT. This sequence encodes CASSYHHTSGRAEGELFF.

J is TRBJ1-2 and V is TRBV12-3 or TRBV12-4; D is unresolved. V shed 2 bases and J shed 4 bases, with 11 bases lying between them. The CDR3 is 14 amino acids. This CDR3 is CASSLTYTTYGYTF. The CDR3 DNA follows: TGTGCCAGCAGTTTAACCTACACTACCTATGGCTACACCTTC.

The rearrangement links TRBV13 to TRBJ2-1; D unresolved. This CDR3 has 16 amino acids. The germline V gene has CDR1 PRHDT and CDR2 FYEKMQ (reference sequence). V was shortened by 3 bases and J by 0 bases, with 12 bases between the two germline ends. CDR3 sequence reads: CASSLFRSSSYNEQFF. Here the CDR3 DNA reads TGTGCCAGCAGCTTGTTTCGGAGTTCCTCCTACAATGAGCAGTTCTTC.

The genes are TRBV29-1 and TRBJ2-4; D tentatively fits TRBD1 or TRBD2 (5 bases each). TRBJ2-7 matches the DNA end more closely, so the J call is doubtful. The CDR3 runs 16 residues. CDR1 is SQVTM, CDR2 ANQGSEA, per germline. CDR3 bases: TGCAGCGCAACGGCGGGTGAGTCGGCAGGGCACTACGAGCAGTACTTC. Protein product: CSATAGESAGHYEQYF.

In this sample, this clonotype turned up a few times. The rearrangement links TRBV27 to TRBJ2-3, with D possibly TRBD2 on 5 matching bases. The CDR3 extends over 13 amino acids. Deletions cut 6 bases from V and 2 bases from J, with 9 bases between. Germline V gene data show CDR1 as MNHEY and CDR2 as SMNVEV (reference sequence). The chain's CDR3 is CASRDLLTDTQYF. In nucleotides, the CDR3 is TGTGCCAGCAGGGACTTGCTCACAGATACGCAGTATTTT.

Here the CDR3 DNA reads TGTGCCAGCAGTTACGACAGCAGCGAGCTAAATGAAAAACTGTTTTTT. Translated: CASSYDSSELNEKLFF. The chain links TRBV6-2 or TRBV6-3 to TRBJ1-4; D perhaps matches TRBD1 (5 bases). The CDR3 is 16 residues long. CDR1 and CDR2 (germline): MNHEY, SVGEGT. The ends were cut back, 2 bases at V and 5 bases at J, with 15 bases in the middle.

This clonotype was detected only a few times. The chain combines TRBV5-1 with TRBJ2-5; no clear D. In germline, CDR1 is SGHRS, CDR2 YFSETQ. V gave up 2 bases and J gave up 5 bases, with 10 bases separating them. This CDR3 contains 13 residues. In DNA form, the CDR3 reads TGCGCCAGCAGCTTCGGACCTGAGGAGACCCAGTACTTC. Encoded protein: CASSFGPEETQYF.

V and J are TRBV27 and TRBJ2-3, with TRBD2 matching 9 bases. The CDR3 consists of 15 residues. With 3 bases clipped from V and 2 bases from J, the junction kept 3 bases outside the gene matches. The germline V gene has CDR1 MNHEY and CDR2 SMNVEV (reference sequence). The CDR3 is CASSLIAGATDTQYF. CDR3 in DNA: TGTGCCAGCAGTTTGATAGCGGGAGCCACAGATACGCAGTATTTT.

The chain couples TRBV15 to TRBJ2-1; 8 bases agree with TRBD2. The germline V gene encodes CDR1 LNHNV and CDR2 YYDKDF (reference sequence). The CDR3 is 14 amino acids. V was pared by 7 bases and J by 5 bases, with 7 bases of the junction left unmatched. Here the CDR3 DNA reads TGTGCCACCAACAACGGGGGGGATAACAATGAGCAGTTCTTC. This encodes CATNNGGDNNEQFF.

This clonotype was counted between two and nine times. This rearrangement joins TRBV2 to TRBJ2-5; 10 bases agree with TRBD2. This CDR3 spans 17 amino acids. Germline lookup yields CDR1 SNHLY and CDR2 FYNNEI. V was pared by 3 bases and J by 11 bases, with 18 bases of the junction left unmatched. The CDR3 protein is CASSDILAGESYNEQYF. Here the CDR3 DNA reads TGTGCCAGCAGTGACATCCTAGCGGGAGAATCTTACAATGAGCAGTACTTC.

This chain joins TRBV20-1 and TRBJ2-5; D may be TRBD1 or TRBD2 (5 bases each). Germline CDR1 reads DFQATT; CDR2 reads SNEGSKA (reference sequence). The CDR3 loop spans 15 amino acids. Between the trimmed V and J ends, which lost 3 bases and 5 bases, there was a span of 19 bases. CDR3 sequence: CSASLGPGRRETQYF. CDR3 DNA: TGCAGTGCTAGTTTAGGGCCGGGACGGAGGGAGACCCAGTACTTC.

This clonotype has ten or more counts. The chain carries TRBV28 and TRBJ1-2, with 9 positions matching TRBD1. The CDR3 covers 14 residues. CDR1 and CDR2 from the germline V gene are MDHEN and SYDVKM. The V segment lost 3 bases and the J segment 5 bases; nucleotides outside the gene matches: 4. CDR3 sequence: CASSLRTGEYGYTF. The CDR3 nucleotides read TGTGCCAGCAGTTTGAGGACAGGGGAATATGGCTACACCTTC.

This chain joins TRBV5-1 and TRBJ2-7, with D unclear. CDR1 is SGHRS and CDR2 is YFSETQ in the germline V gene. With 0 bases removed from V and 3 bases from J, the gap between germline ends came to 13 bases. This CDR3 region has 15 residues. CDR3 coding DNA: TGCGCCAGCAGCTTGGGGGCTTACCCTTACTACGAGCAGTACTTC. Amino acids: CASSLGAYPYYEQYF.

This clonotype turned up a few times. J is TRBJ2-3 and V is TRBV29-1; unclear D gene. Germline V gene data show CDR1 as SQVTM and CDR2 as ANQGSEA. Trimming removed 3 bases from V and 2 bases from J, with 6 bases in between. The CDR3 is 12 residues long. CDR3 sequence: CSVDTNTDTQYF. CDR3 in DNA: TGCAGCGTTGACACAAACACAGATACGCAGTATTTT.

This chain joins TRBV12-3 or TRBV12-4 and TRBJ1-4; D is unresolved. Trimming shortened V by 5 bases and J by 0 bases, and 10 bases separated the two germline ends. This CDR3 region has 15 residues. The CDR3, as DNA: TGTGCCAGCAGTCCCTGGGGTGCAACTAATGAAAAACTGTTTTTT. It specifies CASSPWGATNEKLFF.

This clonotype has only a few counts. The chain combines TRBV7-2 with TRBJ2-7; 8 bases fit TRBD2. Germline V CDR1 and CDR2: SGHTA, FQGNSA. Trimming cost V 0 bases and J 4 bases; bases outside gene matches: 2. The length of the CDR3 is 14 residues. The CDR3 is CASSLAAGEYEQYF. The CDR3 bases are TGTGCCAGCAGCTTAGCAGCGGGGGAGTACGAGCAGTACTTC.

The gene calls are TRBV28 and TRBJ2-5; possibly TRBD2 for D (6 bases). The CDR3 contains 15 residues. From germline, CDR1 is MDHEN and CDR2 SYDVKM. V was shortened by 7 bases and J by 11 bases, with 26 bases between the two germline ends. This CDR3 reads CASMSGLAMYNEQYF. In nucleotides, the CDR3 is TGTGCCAGCATGTCGGGACTCGCGATGTACAATGAGCAGTACTTC.

The chain recombines TRBV20-1 with TRBJ2-7; D unresolved. This CDR3 spans 13 amino acids. V lost 1 base and J lost 2, with 9 bases in between. From germline, CDR1 is DFQATT and CDR2 SNEGSKA (reference sequence). CDR3 region: CSARASHTYEQYF. The CDR3 bases are TGCAGTGCTAGAGCATCCCATACCTACGAGCAGTACTTC.

This clonotype was counted many times. This sequence joins TRBV27 and TRBJ2-1; TRBD2 matches 11 bases. Germline CDR1 is MNHEY and CDR2 is SMNVEV (reference sequence). The V segment lost 2 bases and the J segment 5 bases; nucleotides outside the gene matches: 2. The CDR3 loop spans 15 amino acids. CDR3 region: CASSLGTSGNNEQFF. The CDR3 nucleotides read TGTGCCAGCAGTTTAGGGACTAGCGGAAACAATGAGCAGTTCTTC.

The V call is TRBV7-8, the J call TRBJ1-2; D perhaps matches TRBD1 (5 bases). The length of the CDR3 is 14 residues. The germline gives CDR1 SGHVS, CDR2 FQNEAQ. The ends were cut back, 5 bases at V and 4 bases at J, with 14 bases in the middle. This CDR3 is CASSPRTTAYGYTF. CDR3 in DNA: TGTGCCAGCAGCCCACGGACGACAGCCTATGGCTACACCTTC.

This clonotype came up a few times. The chain uses TRBV20-1 and TRBJ2-4; 12 nucleotides align to TRBD2. The DNA end lines up better with TRBJ2-7; the J call may be wrong. CDR1 is DFQATT, CDR2 SNEGSKA, per germline (reference sequence). This CDR3 spans 19 amino acids. CDR3 DNA sequence: TGCAGTGCTAGAGATGACCTAGCGGGAGGGCCCGGTCGGATCCACGAGCAGTACTTC. Translation gives CSARDDLAGGPGRIHEQYF.

The V gene is TRBV4-1, the J gene TRBJ2-3, with a possible D match to TRBD2 (6 bases). V lost 1 base and J lost 4, with 15 bases in between. CDR1 MGHRA and CDR2 YSYEKL come from the germline V gene. The CDR3 runs 16 residues. CDR3 sequence: CASSQAGKTGADTQYF. The DNA for the CDR3 is TGCGCCAGCAGCCAAGCCGGGAAGACGGGAGCAGATACGCAGTATTTT.

This clonotype was counted between two and nine times. The chain links TRBV24-1 to TRBJ2-1; 7 bases agree with TRBD1. The junction had 8 bases not matched to a gene; V was cut back by 7 bases and J by 9 bases. This CDR3 has 13 residues. Germline CDR1 and CDR2: KGHDR and SFDVKD. The CDR3 sequence is CATSRQGRGEQFF. The CDR3 coding sequence is TGTGCCACCAGCAGACAGGGAAGAGGTGAGCAGTTCTTC.

This chain connects TRBV6-2 or TRBV6-3 to TRBJ2-3; D gene uncertain. Trimming shortened V by 6 bases and J by 3 bases, and 10 bases separated the two germline ends. The CDR3 extends over 13 amino acids. Germline CDR1 reads MNHEY; CDR2 reads SVGEGT. CDR3 sequence (DNA): TGTGCCAGCAGCGACTCCTTGACAGATACGCAGTATTTT. It yields the protein CASSDSLTDTQYF.

CDR3 bases: TGTGCCAGCAGCAACCGACTAGAAGGTAGGGAGCAGTTCTTC. Its translation: CASSNRLEGREQFF. The chain combines TRBV13 with TRBJ2-1, with a weak D call TRBD2 (6 bases). V was shortened by 5 bases and J by 10 bases, with 18 bases between the two germline ends. CDR1 and CDR2 from the germline V gene are PRHDT and FYEKMQ (reference sequence). The CDR3 runs 14 residues. The variable domain in full, completed from reference TRBV13 and TRBJ2-1, reads AAGVIQSPRHLIKEKRETATLKCYPIPRHDTVYWYQQGPGQDPQFLISFYEKMQSDKGSIPDRFSAQQFSDYHSELNMSSLELGDSALYFCASSNRLEGREQFFGPGTRLTVL.

This clonotype occurred a few times. The chain couples TRBV10-3 to TRBJ2-7; a possible D gene is TRBD2 (6 bases). Between the trimmed V and J ends, which lost 10 bases and 0 bases, there was a span of 22 bases. The germline V gene has CDR1 ENHRY and CDR2 SYGVKD. This CDR3 is 16 amino acids long. The CDR3 DNA reads as TGTGCCACCGAGGCGACAGCTGGGGGGAGCTCCTACGAGCAGTACTTC. Residues: CATEATAGGSSYEQYF.

This clonotype turned up a few times. The chain uses TRBV10-1 and TRBJ2-3, with D perhaps being TRBD1 or TRBD2 (5 bases each). This CDR3 comprises 18 residues. Trimming cost V 0 bases and J 4 bases, with 20 bases left between them. Germline V lookup: CDR1 WNHNN, CDR2 SYGVQD (reference sequence). The chain's CDR3 is CASSESTLGTVLADTQYF. The CDR3 DNA reads TGCGCCAGCAGTGAGTCGACTCTTGGGACCGTATTAGCAGATACGCAGTATTTT.

This clonotype was counted only a few times. The chain employs TRBV29-1 and TRBJ2-7, with 7 bases identical to TRBD2. The CDR3 extends over 15 amino acids. In germline, CDR1 is SQVTM, CDR2 ANQGSEA. V shed 1 base, J shed 7 bases, and the junction held 13 bases outside the gene matches. In DNA, the CDR3 is TGCAGCGTTGAAGGGGGCGGGAGTTTGTCTCGGGAGCAGTACTTC. It codes for CSVEGGGSLSREQYF.